This T cell receptor (beta chain) was identified during a study of cytotoxic CD8 clonotypes in ibrutinib-treated CLL. Study at large: The authors obtained response samples at a median of about eleven months of treatment, range 6 to 36. Study results and limitations: Before falling back toward baseline at progression, clonality had risen at the time of ibrutinib response. Private clonotypes, not public ones, expanded at ibrutinib response. Pretreatment clonality was elevated relative to age-matched healthy donors and paralleled circulating CD8+ T-cell counts.

Assay: immunoSEQ multiplex PCR; the TCRdb copy retains only in-frame clones and omits some. Among approximately 300,000 clones listed, around four fifths were seen once. This clone was seen once. Its target is not known. The sequencing used PBMCs, collected before ibrutinib treatment. This TCR was recovered from a human donor with chronic lymphocytic leukemia.

CDR3 residues: CASSLDPSSGTYNEQFF. The CDR3, as DNA: TGTGCCAGCAGCTTGGATCCTAGCAGTGGCACCTACAATGAGCAGTTCTTC. This chain joins TRBV11-2 and TRBJ2-1, with D possibly TRBD2 on 5 matching bases. Between the trimmed V and J ends, which lost 3 bases and 2 bases, there was a span of 17 bases. This CDR3 is built from 17 residues. CDR1 and CDR2 (germline): SGHAT, FQNNGV.